These 25 T cell receptor beta chains were all obtained from the same sample, sequenced in a study of human T cells and chemical hapten exposure. One entry per CDR3 protein results from TCRdb running MiXCR on the RACE reads. Of 270,000 or so distinct CDR3 sequences in the sample, around 7.7% were seen once. Described time point: pre-sensitization, week 0. Treatment described: therapeutic diphenylcyclopropenone sensitization with weekly scalp DPC. The input for sequencing was whole blood, taken in connection with sensitization to the hapten diphenylcyclopropenone (DPC). These receptors were obtained from a man younger than 35 with alopecia areata. Some clones in this sample may be carry-over from other donors' samples.

The gene calls are TRBV7-2 and TRBJ1-3, with D maybe TRBD1 (5 bases). This CDR3 is 17 amino acids long. The germline V gene encodes CDR1 SGHTA and CDR2 FQGNSA. Trimming pared 5 bases from V and 0 bases from J, leaving 17 bases between. For the CDR3, the DNA is TGTGCCAGCAGCACCCCCCGCCCGGGGCACTCTGGAAACACCATATATTTT. Residues: CASSTPRPGHSGNTIYF. The variable domain in full, completed from reference TRBV7-2 and TRBJ1-3, reads GAGVSQSPSNKVTEKGKDVELRCDPISGHTALYWYRQSLGQGLEFLIYFQGNSAPDKSGLPSDRFSAERTGGSVSTLTIQRTQQEDSAVYLCASSTPRPGHSGNTIYFGEGSWLTVV.

The rearrangement joins TRBV4-2 to TRBJ1-2; weak D call: TRBD1 (6 bases). Germline CDR1 and CDR2: LGHNA and YNFKEQ. This CDR3 spans 15 amino acids. The germline V and J ends were trimmed by 4 bases and 4 bases, with 16 bases remaining between them. The CDR3 DNA is TGTGCCAGCAGCCCCACCCTAGGGGGAATCTATGGCTACACCTTC. Translating it yields CASSPTLGGIYGYTF.

This clonotype was detected a few times. The chain recombines TRBV5-5 with TRBJ1-5; unclear D gene. The germline CDR1 and CDR2 sequences are SGHKS and YYEKEE (reference sequence). The CDR3 has 14 residues. V lost 0 bases to trimming and J lost 4 bases, with 8 bases between them. The CDR3: CASSLATINQPQHF. The DNA of the CDR3 is TGTGCCAGCAGCTTGGCGACTATAAATCAGCCCCAGCATTTT.

This clonotype showed up many times. The genes are TRBV10-3 and TRBJ1-6; D is uncertain. The CDR3 is made up of 13 amino acids. CDR1 ENHRY and CDR2 SYGVKD come from the germline V gene. V lost 4 bases and J 0 bases, leaving 1 base between the germline ends. CDR3 nucleotides: TGTGCCATCAGTGGCTCCTATAATTCACCCCTCCACTTT. Amino acid sequence: CAISGSYNSPLHF.

This clonotype was picked up a small number of times. This chain connects TRBV29-1 to TRBJ2-3; 7 bases map to TRBD1. In germline, CDR1 is SQVTM, CDR2 ANQGSEA. Trimming removed 1 base from V and 8 bases from J; junction bases left unmatched: 3. The CDR3 runs to 12 residues. CDR3 amino acids: CSVEGTGVTQYF. DNA of the CDR3: TGCAGCGTTGAAGGAACAGGGGTTACGCAGTATTTT.

This chain joins TRBV7-2 and TRBJ1-4; D is unclear. The ends were cut back, 1 base at V and 4 bases at J, with 13 bases in the middle. Germline-derived CDR1 and CDR2 are SGHTA and FQGNSA. The CDR3 covers 16 residues. CDR3: CASSLGGRVGNEKLFF. In DNA form, the CDR3 reads TGTGCCAGCAGCTTAGGGGGTAGGGTTGGTAATGAAAAACTGTTTTTT.

The sample holds a few counts of this clonotype. The J gene is TRBJ1-2, the V gene TRBV4-3, with no clear D. Trimming left V 0 bases short and J 2 bases short, with 10 bases between. Germline V CDR1 and CDR2: LGHNA, YSLEER. The CDR3 consists of 15 residues. CDR3 in DNA: TGCGCCAGCAGCCAAGAGTCGGCGGGAAACTATGGCTACACCTTC. This sequence encodes CASSQESAGNYGYTF.

Ten or more counts support this clonotype. The rearrangement links TRBV6-5 to TRBJ1-6; possibly TRBD1 for D (6 bases). Germline CDR1 is MNHEY and CDR2 is SVGAGI. Between the trimmed V and J ends, which lost 7 bases and 9 bases, there was a span of 13 bases. The CDR3 runs to 13 residues. The CDR3 spells CASTPGAASPLHF. As DNA, the CDR3 is TGTGCCAGCACCCCAGGGGCGGCTTCACCCCTCCACTTT.

The chain is built from TRBV5-1 and TRBJ1-1; 8 positions agree with TRBD1. This CDR3 comprises 17 residues. In germline, CDR1 is SGHRS, CDR2 YFSETQ. V was clipped by 0 bases and J by 2 bases; unmatched bases: 9. CDR3 in amino acids: CASSLVPGQEINTEAFF. The CDR3, as DNA: TGCGCCAGCAGCTTGGTTCCGGGACAGGAAATTAACACTGAAGCTTTCTTT.

The chain links TRBV27 to TRBJ2-1; D not certain. Between the trimmed V and J ends, which lost 1 base and 5 bases, there was a span of 6 bases. The CDR3 loop spans 13 amino acids. Germline CDR1 and CDR2: MNHEY and SMNVEV (reference sequence). As DNA, the CDR3 is TGTGCCAGCAGTTTATTCATTGACAATGAGCAGTTCTTC. Translated, it gives CASSLFIDNEQFF.

This clonotype was detected only a few times. The rearrangement joins TRBV18 to TRBJ2-6; the match to TRBD1 covers 11 bases. CDR3 length: 17 residues. J lost 4 bases, V lost 3 bases, and 5 bases had no gene match. Germline V gene data show CDR1 as KGHSH and CDR2 as LQKENI. The CDR3 sequence: CASSPGQGATGANVLTF. In nucleotides, the CDR3 is TGTGCCAGCTCACCTGGACAGGGGGCTACAGGGGCCAACGTCCTGACTTTC.

The sample holds many counts of this clonotype. J is TRBJ1-3 and V is TRBV3-2; TRBD1, the table's D call, was not compared with the DNA. TRBV3-2 is listed as a pseudogene. The CDR3 spans 18 residues. As DNA, the CDR3 is TGTGCCAGCAGCCTACAAGGTGACAGCGACCGCTCTGGAAACACCATATATTTT. Protein product: CASSLQGDSDRSGNTIYF.

The table lists this clonotype with a few counts. V gene TRBV5-6 combines with J gene TRBJ2-3; 8 bases map to TRBD2. Trimming cost V 0 bases and J 4 bases; bases outside gene matches: 1. The CDR3 contains 14 residues. Germline CDR1 and CDR2: SGHDT and YYEEEE. This CDR3 reads CASSLGGGPDTQYF. The CDR3 nucleotides are TGTGCCAGCAGCTTGGGCGGGGGGCCAGATACGCAGTATTTT.

The chain has TRBV7-9 and TRBJ2-1; no reliable D call. Germline V lookup: CDR1 SEHNR, CDR2 FQNEAQ (reference sequence). This CDR3 contains 12 residues. The ends were cut back, 2 bases at V and 6 bases at J, with 5 bases in the middle. CDR3 DNA sequence: TGTGCCAGCAGCTTATCCCTCAATGAGCAGTTCTTC. Protein sequence: CASSLSLNEQFF.

This clonotype was counted many times. The J gene is TRBJ1-4, the V gene TRBV28; 8 nucleotides match TRBD1. CDR1 is MDHEN, CDR2 SYDVKM, per germline. V lost 6 bases to trimming and J lost 4 bases; unmatched junction nucleotides: 4. The CDR3 is 14 amino acids. This CDR3 reads CASSNRGYNEKLFF. CDR3 DNA sequence: TGTGCCAGCAGCAACAGGGGGTATAATGAAAAACTGTTTTTT.

The rearrangement links TRBV7-2 to TRBJ2-3, with TRBD2 matching over 9 bases. The CDR3 spans 16 residues. Germline V CDR1 and CDR2: SGHTA, FQGNSA. V was clipped by 3 bases and J by 4 bases; unmatched bases: 8. The CDR3 loop reads CASSFSGTSFADTQYF. DNA for the CDR3: TGTGCCAGCAGCTTCTCCGGGACTAGCTTCGCAGATACGCAGTATTTT. The full variable domain, its missing parts supplied by reference TRBV7-2 and TRBJ2-3, is GAGVSQSPSNKVTEKGKDVELRCDPISGHTALYWYRQSLGQGLEFLIYFQGNSAPDKSGLPSDRFSAERTGGSVSTLTIQRTQQEDSAVYLCASSFSGTSFADTQYFGPGTRLTVL.

This clonotype appeared a few times. V gene TRBV7-2 combines with J gene TRBJ1-1; D not resolved. Germline lookup yields CDR1 SGHTA and CDR2 FQGNSA. V dropped 5 bases and J dropped 2 bases, with 15 bases sitting between them. The CDR3 spans 15 residues. CDR3 loop: CASSPEDWSNTEAFF. CDR3 coding DNA: TGTGCCAGCAGCCCTGAGGACTGGTCAAACACTGAAGCTTTCTTT.

This clonotype was detected a few times. The chain employs TRBV5-1 and TRBJ2-3, with 9 bases matching TRBD1. The CDR3 runs to 16 residues. Germline V lookup: CDR1 SGHRS, CDR2 YFSETQ. After removal of 4 bases from V and 4 bases from J, the junction contained 10 bases not matched to a gene. CDR3 protein: CASSRTGTGISDTQYF. The CDR3 region has the DNA TGCGCCAGCAGCCGAACCGGGACAGGGATTTCAGATACGCAGTATTTT.

The chain couples TRBV29-1 to TRBJ2-1, with D tentatively TRBD2 (5 bases). The CDR3 spans 17 residues. CDR1 and CDR2 from the germline V gene are SQVTM and ANQGSEA. The V end was cut by 0 bases, the J end by 7 bases, with 22 bases between. CDR3 loop: CSVEDPKAVASLNEQFF. CDR3 DNA: TGCAGCGTTGAAGATCCAAAGGCGGTAGCGAGTTTAAATGAGCAGTTCTTC.

The rearrangement joins TRBV4-3 to TRBJ1-2; maybe TRBD1 (5 bases). Germline values: CDR1 LGHNA, CDR2 YSLEER. The germline V and J ends were trimmed by 4 bases and 1 base, with 13 bases remaining between them. CDR3 length equals 15 residues. The CDR3 DNA reads TGCGCCAGCAGCCTTACCAGGGATCTTAACTATGGCTACACCTTC. Translation: CASSLTRDLNYGYTF.

The chain uses TRBV28 and TRBJ1-4, with D hard to call. Trimming stripped 6 bases from V and 8 bases from J, with 10 bases between. The CDR3 contains 12 residues. Germline-derived CDR1 and CDR2 are MDHEN and SYDVKM. Written as DNA, the CDR3 is TGTGCCAGCAGCCGAAGAGGGGAAAAACTGTTTTTT. This codes for CASSRRGEKLFF.

V and J are TRBV5-1 and TRBJ2-1; TRBD2 matches 12 bases. Trimming cost V 5 bases and J 7 bases; bases outside gene matches: 10. The germline V gene has CDR1 SGHRS and CDR2 YFSETQ. The CDR3 extends over 16 amino acids. In DNA, the CDR3 is TGCGCCAGCAGACCCAGGACTAGCGGGGTAGGGAATGAGCAGTTCTTC. As protein: CASRPRTSGVGNEQFF.

This clonotype was counted at least ten times. The rearrangement links TRBV29-1 to TRBJ2-3, with D unresolved. Trimming took 6 bases from V and 4 from J, leaving 8 bases between them. Germline loops: CDR1 SQVTM, CDR2 ANQGSEA. The CDR3 totals 11 residues. This CDR3 is CSVGSSDTQYF. CDR3 nucleotide sequence: TGCAGCGTAGGCTCATCAGATACGCAGTATTTT.

The chain recombines TRBV5-1 with TRBJ2-5; D remains ambiguous. This CDR3 has 15 amino acids. Per germline, CDR1 SGHRS and CDR2 YFSETQ. Trimming took 0 bases from V and 3 from J, leaving 12 bases between them. The chain's CDR3 is CASSLGRLDEETQYF. CDR3 DNA: TGCGCCAGCAGCTTGGGCCGACTGGATGAAGAGACCCAGTACTTC.

This clonotype has a count of ten or more. The CDR3 protein is CASSPYRGSAEAFF. The CDR3 DNA is TGTGCCAGCAGTCCTTATCGGGGGTCCGCTGAAGCTTTCTTT. This sequence joins TRBV12-3 or TRBV12-4 and TRBJ1-1, with D perhaps matching TRBD1 (5 bases). The length of the CDR3 is 14 residues. V gave up 5 bases and J gave up 6 bases, with 16 bases separating them.